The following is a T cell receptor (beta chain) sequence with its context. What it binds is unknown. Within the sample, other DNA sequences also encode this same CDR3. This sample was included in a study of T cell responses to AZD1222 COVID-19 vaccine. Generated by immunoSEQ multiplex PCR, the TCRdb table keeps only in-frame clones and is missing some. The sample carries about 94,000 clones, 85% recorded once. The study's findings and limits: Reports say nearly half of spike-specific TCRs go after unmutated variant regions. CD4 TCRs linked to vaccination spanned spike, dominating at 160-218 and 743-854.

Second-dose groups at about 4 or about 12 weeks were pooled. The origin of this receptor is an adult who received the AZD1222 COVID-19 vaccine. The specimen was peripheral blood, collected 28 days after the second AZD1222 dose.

The CDR3 sequence: CASSLAGNTGELFF. For the CDR3, the DNA is TGTGCCAGCAGCTTAGCAGGGAACACCGGGGAGCTGTTTTTT. V is TRBV11-3 and J is TRBJ2-2; no clear D gene. The CDR3 has 14 residues. V lost 1 base and J lost 1, with 4 bases in between. CDR1 is SGHNT, CDR2 YENEEA, per germline.